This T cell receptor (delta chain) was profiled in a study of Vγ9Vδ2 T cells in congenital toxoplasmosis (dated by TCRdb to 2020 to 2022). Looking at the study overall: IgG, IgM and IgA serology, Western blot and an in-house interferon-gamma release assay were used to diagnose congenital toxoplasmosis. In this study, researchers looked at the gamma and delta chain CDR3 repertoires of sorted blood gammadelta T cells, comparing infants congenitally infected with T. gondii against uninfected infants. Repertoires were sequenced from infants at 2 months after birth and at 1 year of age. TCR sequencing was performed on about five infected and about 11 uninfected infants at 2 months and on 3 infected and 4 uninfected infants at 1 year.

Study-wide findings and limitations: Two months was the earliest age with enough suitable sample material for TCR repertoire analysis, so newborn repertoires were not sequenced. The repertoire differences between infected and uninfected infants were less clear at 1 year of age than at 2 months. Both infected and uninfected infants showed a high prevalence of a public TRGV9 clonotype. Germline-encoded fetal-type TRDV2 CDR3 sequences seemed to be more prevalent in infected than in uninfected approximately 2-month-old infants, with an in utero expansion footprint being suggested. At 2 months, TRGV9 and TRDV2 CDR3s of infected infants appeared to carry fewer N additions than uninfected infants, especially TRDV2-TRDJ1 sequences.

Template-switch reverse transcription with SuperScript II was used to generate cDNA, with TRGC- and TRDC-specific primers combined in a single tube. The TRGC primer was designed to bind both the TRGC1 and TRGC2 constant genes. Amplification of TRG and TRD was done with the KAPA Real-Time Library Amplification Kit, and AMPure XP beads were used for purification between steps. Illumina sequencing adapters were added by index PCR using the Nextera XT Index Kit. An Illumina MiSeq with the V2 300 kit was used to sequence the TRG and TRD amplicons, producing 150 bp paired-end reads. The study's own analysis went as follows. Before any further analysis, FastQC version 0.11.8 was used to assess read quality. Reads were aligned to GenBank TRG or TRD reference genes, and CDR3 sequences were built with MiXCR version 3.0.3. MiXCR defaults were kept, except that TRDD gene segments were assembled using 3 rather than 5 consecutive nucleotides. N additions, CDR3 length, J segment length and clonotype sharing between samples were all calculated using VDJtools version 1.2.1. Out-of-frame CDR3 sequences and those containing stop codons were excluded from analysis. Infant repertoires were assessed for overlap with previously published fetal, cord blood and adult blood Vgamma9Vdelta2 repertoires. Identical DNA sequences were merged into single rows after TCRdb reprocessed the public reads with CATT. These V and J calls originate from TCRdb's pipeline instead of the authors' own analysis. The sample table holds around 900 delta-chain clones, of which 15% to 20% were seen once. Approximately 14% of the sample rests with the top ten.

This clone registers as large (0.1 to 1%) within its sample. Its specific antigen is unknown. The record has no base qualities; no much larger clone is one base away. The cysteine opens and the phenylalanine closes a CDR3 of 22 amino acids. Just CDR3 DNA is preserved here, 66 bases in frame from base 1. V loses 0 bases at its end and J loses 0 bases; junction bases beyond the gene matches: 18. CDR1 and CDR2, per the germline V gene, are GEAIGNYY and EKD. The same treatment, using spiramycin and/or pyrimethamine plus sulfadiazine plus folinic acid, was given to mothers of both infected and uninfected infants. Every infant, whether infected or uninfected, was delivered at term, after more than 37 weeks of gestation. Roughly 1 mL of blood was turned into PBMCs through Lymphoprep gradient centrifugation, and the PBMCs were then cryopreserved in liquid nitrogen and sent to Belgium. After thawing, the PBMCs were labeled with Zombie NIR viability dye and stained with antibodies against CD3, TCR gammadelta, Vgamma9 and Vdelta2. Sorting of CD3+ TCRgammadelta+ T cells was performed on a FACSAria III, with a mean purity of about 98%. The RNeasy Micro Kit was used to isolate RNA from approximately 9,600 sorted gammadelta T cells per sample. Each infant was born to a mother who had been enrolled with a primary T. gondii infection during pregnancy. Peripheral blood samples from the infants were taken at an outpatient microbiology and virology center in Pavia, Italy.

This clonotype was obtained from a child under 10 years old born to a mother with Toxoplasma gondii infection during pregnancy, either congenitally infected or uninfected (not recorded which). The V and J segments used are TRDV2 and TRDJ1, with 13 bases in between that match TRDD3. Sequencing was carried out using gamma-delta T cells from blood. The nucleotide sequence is TGTGCCTGTGACACCCTTCTACTGGGGGATACGACCTCTAGTAAGTACACCGATAAACTCATCTTT. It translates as CACDTLLLGDTTSSKYTDKLIF.